This TCR beta chain was sequenced for a study of blood T cell repertoires in COVID-19. Study background: Italy, Spain and the United States were the sources of the convalescent and acute COVID-19 samples. In each case, the material was cDNA or gDNA derived from T cells, B-cell-depleted T cells, or PBMCs.

The CDR3 covers 13 residues. Deletions cut 6 bases from V and 7 bases from J, with 15 bases between. Germline V gene lookup returns CDR1 SQVTM and CDR2 ANQGSEA. As handled by the study authors: Using reference gene primer amplification, nucleated cell counts were estimated. Some clones are missing from TCRdb's copy, which holds only in-frame ones; the method was immunoSEQ multiplex PCR. For V, J and clone size, that table is used; D and trimming come from the DNA. Of roughly 130,000 clones listed, over 65% were seen once; the top ten hold approximately 5%. Sequencing was carried out using peripheral blood. The sequence derives from a woman aged 70 to 79 with acute or convalescent COVID-19. The V and J genes are TRBV29-1 and TRBJ2-2; possible D gene TRBD1, 6 bases. This CDR3 is CSVHDRSGGELFF. CDR3 nucleotide sequence: TGCAGCGTCCACGACAGGAGCGGCGGGGAGCTGTTTTTT.